Described below is a single T cell receptor beta chain sequence and its context. This sample is drawn from a study of blood T cells in healthy people across ages. There are 13 residues in the CDR3. V was trimmed by 2 bases and J by 3 bases, leaving 8 bases between them. Looked up from germline, CDR1 is MNHEY and CDR2 is SVGEGT. A second 7 to 11 cycle PCR used barcoded and J-beta primers. MiXCR, run by TCRdb on the 5' RACE reads, gives a single entry per CDR3 protein. The table shows about 1.7 million distinct CDR3 sequences, with under 30% occurring only once. This sequence was found in a woman in her 30s in good health. The chain joins TRBV6-2 or TRBV6-3 to TRBJ2-7; D is uncertain. Sequencing was carried out using blood. CDR3 in DNA: TGTGCCAGCAGTTACCCGCAGTGCTACGAGCAGTACTTC. Translating it yields CASSYPQCYEQYF.